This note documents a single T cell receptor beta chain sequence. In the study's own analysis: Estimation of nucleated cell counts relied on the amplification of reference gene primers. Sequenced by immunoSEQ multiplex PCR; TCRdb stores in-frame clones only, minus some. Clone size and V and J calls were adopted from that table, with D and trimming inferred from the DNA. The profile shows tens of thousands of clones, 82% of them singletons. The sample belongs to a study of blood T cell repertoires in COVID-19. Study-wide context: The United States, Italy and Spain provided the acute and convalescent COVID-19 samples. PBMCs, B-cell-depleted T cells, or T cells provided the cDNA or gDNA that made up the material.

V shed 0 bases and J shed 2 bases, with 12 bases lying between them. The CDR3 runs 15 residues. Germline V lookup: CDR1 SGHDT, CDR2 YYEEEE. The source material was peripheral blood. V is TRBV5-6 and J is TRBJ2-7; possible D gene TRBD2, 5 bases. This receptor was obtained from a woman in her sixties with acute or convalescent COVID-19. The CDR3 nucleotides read TGTGCCAGCAGCTTGGAAGCGGACTTTACCTACGAGCAGTACTTC. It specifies CASSLEADFTYEQYF.